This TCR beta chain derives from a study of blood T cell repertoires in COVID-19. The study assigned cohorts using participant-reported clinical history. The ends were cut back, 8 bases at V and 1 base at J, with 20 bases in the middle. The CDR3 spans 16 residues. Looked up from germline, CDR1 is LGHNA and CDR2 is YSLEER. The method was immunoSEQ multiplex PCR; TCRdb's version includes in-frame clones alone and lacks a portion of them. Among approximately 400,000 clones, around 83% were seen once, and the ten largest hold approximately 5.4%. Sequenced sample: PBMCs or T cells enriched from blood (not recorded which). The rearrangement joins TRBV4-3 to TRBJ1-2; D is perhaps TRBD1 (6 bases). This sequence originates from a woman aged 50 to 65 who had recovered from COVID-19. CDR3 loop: CASWPRGAPDNYGYTF. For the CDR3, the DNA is TGCGCCAGCTGGCCGCGGGGGGCGCCTGATAACTATGGCTACACCTTC.